A selection of T cell receptor beta chains follows, all from one sample in a study of shared clonotypes between healthy human individuals. Libraries were prepared by immunoSEQ multiplex PCR; TCRdb keeps only in-frame clonotypes and omits some of them. The sample has some 1 million clones, roughly 80% seen once. The sample comprised memory CD4+ T cells sorted from blood. All receptors come from a man between 18 and 29 years old in good health. The CDR3 runs from the conserved cysteine through the conserved F or W. D genes are given only for firm matches. Clone size is given for some rows only: seen once, a few or many times, or a class if the clone is expanded.

D gene,V gene,clone size,J gene,CDR3 protein,CDR3 DNA
NA,TRBV30,NA,TRBJ2-3,CAWSTGAADTQYF,TGTGCCTGGAGTACGGGAGCTGCAGATACGCAGTATTTT
NA,TRBV7-2,once,TRBJ1-3,CASSFGGGNTIYF,TGTGCCAGCAGCTTCGGGGGTGGAAACACCATATATTTT
TRBD1,TRBV5-1,NA,TRBJ1-2,CASSLRDRSYGYTF,TGCGCCAGCAGCTTGAGGGACAGGAGCTATGGCTACACCTTC
NA,TRBV5-4,few,TRBJ2-7,CASSRNYEQYF,TGTGCCAGCAGCCGTAACTACGAGCAGTACTTC
NA,TRBV11-2,NA,TRBJ2-4,CASSSGQIIAKNIQYF,TGTGCCAGCAGCTCCGGACAGATCATAGCCAAAAACATTCAGTACTTC
TRBD2,TRBV2,NA,TRBJ2-3,CASSSGGPEEYF,TGTGCCAGCAGTAGCGGGGGCCCGGAAGAGTATTTT
NA,TRBV6-6,NA,TRBJ1-2,CASSPWTRNDGYTF,TGTGCCAGCAGTCCGTGGACGCGTAATGATGGCTACACCTTC
TRBD1,TRBV10-3,NA,TRBJ2-7,CAISESGDSSKVQYF,TGTGCCATCAGTGAGTCCGGGGACAGCTCAAAAGTGCAGTACTTC
NA,TRBV21-1,NA,TRBJ1-1,CARHTTNTEAFF,TGTGCCAGGCACACCACGAACACTGAAGCTTTCTTT
NA,TRBV12-2,once,TRBJ2-1,CASRSTSGGTNSYNEQFF,TGTGCAAGTCGCTCAACTAGCGGGGGGACCAACTCTTACAATGAGCAGTTCTTC
NA,TRBV7-2,NA,TRBJ2-2,CASSPPVLIHVGELFF,TGTGCCAGCAGCCCTCCCGTCCTGATACATGTCGGGGAGCTGTTTTTT
NA,TRBV7-3,NA,TRBJ2-3,CASSFAFSDTQYF,TGTGCCAGCAGCTTCGCCTTTTCAGATACGCAGTATTTT
NA,TRBV18,once,TRBJ2-3,CASSTGQFADTQYF,TGTGCCAGCTCAACTGGACAATTCGCAGATACGCAGTATTTT
TRBD1,TRBV7-8,few,TRBJ1-1,CASSLGDRGTEAFF,TGTGCCAGCAGCTTAGGGGACAGGGGCACTGAAGCTTTCTTT
TRBD2,TRBV5-1,few,TRBJ2-7,CASSTSGGSYEQYF,TGCGCCAGCTCGACTAGCGGGGGCTCCTACGAGCAGTACTTC
NA,TRBV27,once,TRBJ2-3,CASSPGLADTQYF,TGTGCCAGCAGTCCCGGCCTCGCAGATACGCAGTATTTT
TRBD1,TRBV30,NA,TRBJ2-7,CAWGMTGAEQYF,TGTGCCTGGGGCATGACAGGGGCCGAGCAGTACTTC
TRBD2,TRBV5-1,NA,TRBJ2-3,CASSLALAGSEGDTQYF,TGCGCCAGCAGCTTGGCCCTAGCGGGATCCGAAGGAGATACGCAGTATTTT
TRBD2,TRBV5-1,NA,TRBJ2-1,CASSLTSEGEQFF,TGCGCCAGCAGCTTGACTAGCGAGGGTGAGCAGTTCTTC
NA,TRBV5-1,NA,TRBJ1-1,CASSSDSGINTEAFF,TGCGCCAGCAGCTCGGATTCCGGGATAAACACTGAAGCTTTCTTT
NA,TRBV29-1,few,TRBJ1-1,CSVEGPGNTEAFF,TGCAGCGTTGAAGGTCCGGGGAACACTGAAGCTTTCTTT
TRBD1,TRBV6-1,NA,TRBJ1-5,CASILQGGNQPQHF,TGTGCCAGCATTCTACAGGGGGGCAATCAGCCCCAGCATTTT
NA,TRBV30,NA,TRBJ1-4,CAWSVARTATNEKLFF,TGTGCCTGGAGCGTAGCCCGGACTGCCACTAATGAAAAACTGTTTTTT
NA,TRBV5-1,NA,TRBJ1-1,CASSLAGPGRGTEAFF,TGCGCCAGCAGCTTGGCCGGACCCGGACGTGGCACTGAAGCTTTCTTT
NA,TRBV29-1,NA,TRBJ2-3,CSGSRSGGSSDTQYF,TGCAGCGGTTCCCGGAGTGGCGGTTCCTCAGATACGCAGTATTTT
NA,TRBV7-2,NA,TRBJ1-3,CASSLEGGATSGNTIYF,TGTGCCAGCAGCTTAGAGGGAGGGGCAACTTCTGGAAACACCATATATTTT
NA,TRBV5-4,NA,TRBJ1-2,CASSVKQGYYGYTF,TGTGCCAGCAGCGTCAAACAGGGATACTATGGCTACACCTTC
NA,TRBV21-1,NA,TRBJ1-2,CASSKPWDPNYGYTF,TGTGCCAGCAGCAAACCGTGGGATCCCAACTATGGCTACACCTTC
NA,TRBV7-7,NA,TRBJ1-1,CASSAADSSEAFF,TGTGCTAGCAGCGCAGCGGACAGTTCGGAAGCTTTCTTT
NA,TRBV10-3,NA,TRBJ1-2,CAISDRQTYGYTF,TGTGCCATCAGTGATAGACAGACATATGGCTACACCTTC
TRBD2,TRBV7-6,NA,TRBJ2-5,CASSPRGAGEGETQYF,TGTGCCAGCAGCCCCCGGGGAGCGGGGGAGGGAGAGACCCAGTACTTC
TRBD1,TRBV5-1,once,TRBJ2-7,CASSRGQGADEQYF,TGCGCCAGCAGCCGTGGACAGGGGGCAGACGAGCAGTACTTC
TRBD2,TRBV19,NA,TRBJ2-2,CASSIAGVDTGELFF,TGTGCCAGTAGTATTGCGGGAGTCGACACCGGGGAGCTGTTTTTT
TRBD2,TRBV19,NA,TRBJ2-3,CASHPSGTSGRVLWGTDTQYF,TGTGCCAGTCACCCTTCTGGGACTAGCGGGAGAGTACTGTGGGGCACAGATACGCAGTATTTT
NA,TRBV5-1,NA,TRBJ1-4,CASSSGVLSNEKLFF,TGCGCCAGCAGCTCGGGGGTGTTATCTAATGAAAAACTGTTTTTT
TRBD1,TRBV18,few,TRBJ1-5,CASSPETGNQPQHF,TGTGCCAGCTCACCAGAGACAGGGAATCAGCCCCAGCATTTT
TRBD1,TRBV27,NA,TRBJ2-7,CASSSGQVLDF,TGTGCCAGCAGTTCGGGACAGGTTCTCGACTTC
TRBD2,TRBV7-2,few,TRBJ2-7,CASSKSGSSYEQYF,TGTGCCAGCAGCAAAAGCGGGAGCTCCTACGAGCAGTACTTC
NA,TRBV4-3,NA,TRBJ1-1,CASSQAWDPRTEAFF,TGCGCCAGCAGCCAAGCTTGGGACCCCCGCACTGAAGCTTTCTTT
NA,TRBV6-1,NA,TRBJ1-6,CASSGTKNYNSPLHF,TGTGCCAGCAGTGGTACAAAAAATTATAATTCACCCCTCCACTTT
NA,TRBV6-5,NA,TRBJ2-3,CASSYLAPLLSGTQYF,TGTGCCAGCAGTTACTTGGCCCCCCTCTTAAGTGGTACGCAGTATTTT
NA,TRBV14,NA,TRBJ2-2,CASSQDRRNTGELFF,TGTGCCAGCAGCCAAGATCGCAGGAACACCGGGGAGCTGTTTTTT